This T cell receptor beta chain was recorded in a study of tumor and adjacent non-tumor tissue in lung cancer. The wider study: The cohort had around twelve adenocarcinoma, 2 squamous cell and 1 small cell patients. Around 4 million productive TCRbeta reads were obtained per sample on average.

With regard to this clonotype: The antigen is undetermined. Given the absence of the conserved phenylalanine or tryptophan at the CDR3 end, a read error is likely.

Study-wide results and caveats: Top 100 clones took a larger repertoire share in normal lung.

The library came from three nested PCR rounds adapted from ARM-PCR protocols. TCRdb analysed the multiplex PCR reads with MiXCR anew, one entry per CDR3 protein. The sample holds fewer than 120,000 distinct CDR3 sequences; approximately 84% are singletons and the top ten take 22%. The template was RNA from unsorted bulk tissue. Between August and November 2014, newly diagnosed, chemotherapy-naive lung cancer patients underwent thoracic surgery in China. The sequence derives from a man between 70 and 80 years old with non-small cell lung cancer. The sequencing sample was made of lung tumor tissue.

CDR3 sequence: CASSRSWTSNEQLFS. CDR3 bases: TGTGCCAGCAGCAGAAGTTGGACAAGTAATGAACAACTGTTTTCT. The J gene is TRBJ1-4, the V gene TRBV11-2; tentatively, D is TRBD1 (5 bases). Germline V CDR1 and CDR2: SGHAT, FQNNGV. This CDR3 has 15 amino acids.